The rows below give T cell receptor beta chains drawn from one sample of a study of OX40 agonist ivuxolimab in advanced cancers. Measured with immunoSEQ multiplex PCR; TCRdb has only the in-frame clones, and not every one. This table has about 82,000 clones, just over 85% appearing once. Sequencing was performed on CD4+ or CD8+ T cells sorted from blood, taken in a trial of the OX40 agonist ivuxolimab. Every receptor here comes from an adult with an advanced solid tumor such as melanoma, head and neck, liver or kidney cancer. CDR3s include the opening cysteine and the closing phenylalanine or tryptophan. Fields, in order: V gene, CDR3 protein.

V gene: TRBV28
CDR3 protein: CASTAYNEQFF

V gene: TRBV5-4
CDR3 protein: CASSAPGPPETQYF

V gene: TRBV18
CDR3 protein: CASSPRTNVEKLFF

V gene: TRBV5-4
CDR3 protein: CASSLDLYQETQYF

V gene: TRBV7-2
CDR3 protein: CASSTWTGLTEAFF

V gene: TRBV30
CDR3 protein: CAWSHGNLNEQFF

V gene: TRBV2
CDR3 protein: CASILTSGNEQFF

V gene: TRBV6-4
CDR3 protein: CASSDLEGRHEQFF

V gene: TRBV11-1
CDR3 protein: CASSPDRPNEKLFF

V gene: TRBV5-6
CDR3 protein: CASSLGTPTYEQYF

V gene: TRBV7-8
CDR3 protein: CASSLESQPQHF

V gene: TRBV5-4
CDR3 protein: CASSLTGDEKLFF

V gene: TRBV6-5
CDR3 protein: CASSYRDNTDTQYF